This TCR beta chain originates from a study of CD8+CD57+ T cells in acquired aplastic anemia. All patients picked for sequencing had shown, by flow cytometry, an expansion of CD8+CD57+ cells. Severe acquired aplastic anemia was the diagnosis recorded for all patients. Study results and limitations: Patients and controls were not found to differ significantly in CD8+ Simpson's diversity.

This clonotype was recorded at least ten times. The target antigen is unknown. Investigators profiled TCR beta VDJ and CDR3 from genomic DNA template. TCRdb reanalysed the reads using MiXCR and keeps one entry per CDR3 protein. The data contain around 430,000 distinct CDR3 sequences, around 30% of them singletons. This clonotype originated in a human donor with aplastic anemia. The specimen was sorted CD4+, CD8+, or CD8+CD57+ T cells (not recorded which) from PBMCs.

CDR3 nucleotide sequence: TGCAGTGCTAGTGAAGGGGAAGTTAACTATGGCTACACCTTC. It codes for CSASEGEVNYGYTF. The V call is TRBV20-1, the J call TRBJ1-2; D possibly corresponds to TRBD1 (5 bases). The CDR3 consists of 14 residues. Trimming left V 3 bases short and J 1 base short, with 12 bases between. CDR1 and CDR2 from the germline V gene are DFQATT and SNEGSKA (reference sequence).